Given below is one T cell receptor beta chain in context. The data stem from a study of blood T cell repertoires in COVID-19. Looking at the study overall: Donors in the United States, Italy and Spain gave samples during acute or convalescent COVID-19. Sample material is recorded as cDNA or gDNA derived from T cells, B-cell-depleted T cells, or PBMCs.

In the original processing: Researchers report that nucleated cell counts were estimated from reference gene primer amplification. Sequencing used immunoSEQ multiplex PCR; TCRdb keeps in-frame clones, though not all of them. V and J calls and clone size are copied from that table; D and trimming were computed from the DNA. The sample has under 100,000 clones; roughly 87% are singletons. The CDR3 loop spans 15 amino acids. Losses at the gene ends were 3 bases for V and 4 bases for J; bases not matched to a gene: 4. Germline V gene lookup returns CDR1 KGHSH and CDR2 LQKENI. The TCR originated in a male donor with acute or convalescent COVID-19. The sample was peripheral blood. V usage is TRBV18 and J usage is TRBJ1-4; 8 bases are a match to TRBD1. CDR3 nucleotide sequence: TGTGCCAGCTCACCGCAGGGGGCCGGTAATGAAAAACTGTTTTTT. This translates into CASSPQGAGNEKLFF.